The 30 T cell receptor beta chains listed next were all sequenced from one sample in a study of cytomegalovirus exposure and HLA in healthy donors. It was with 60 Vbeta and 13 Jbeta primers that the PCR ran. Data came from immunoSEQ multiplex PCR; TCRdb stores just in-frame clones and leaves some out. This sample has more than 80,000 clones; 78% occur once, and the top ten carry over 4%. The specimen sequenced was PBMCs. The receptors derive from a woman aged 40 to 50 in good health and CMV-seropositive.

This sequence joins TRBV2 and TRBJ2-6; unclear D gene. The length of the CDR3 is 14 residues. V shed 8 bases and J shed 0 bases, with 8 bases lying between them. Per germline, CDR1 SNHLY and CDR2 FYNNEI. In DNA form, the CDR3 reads TGTGCCAGCCTTACGGTCTCTGGGGCCAACGTCCTGACTTTC. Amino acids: CASLTVSGANVLTF. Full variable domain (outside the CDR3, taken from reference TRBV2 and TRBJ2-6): EPEVTQTPSHQVTQMGQEVILRCVPISNHLYFYWYRQILGQKVEFLVSFYNNEISEKSEIFDDQFSVERPDGSNFTLKIRSTKLEDSAMYFCASLTVSGANVLTFGAGSRLTVL.

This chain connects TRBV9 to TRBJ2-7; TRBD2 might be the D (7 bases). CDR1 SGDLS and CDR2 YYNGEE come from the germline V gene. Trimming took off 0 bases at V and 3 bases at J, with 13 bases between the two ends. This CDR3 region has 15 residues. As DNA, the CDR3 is TGTGCCAGCAGCGTAGATGGGGGGGCCTACTACGAGCAGTACTTC. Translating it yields CASSVDGGAYYEQYF.

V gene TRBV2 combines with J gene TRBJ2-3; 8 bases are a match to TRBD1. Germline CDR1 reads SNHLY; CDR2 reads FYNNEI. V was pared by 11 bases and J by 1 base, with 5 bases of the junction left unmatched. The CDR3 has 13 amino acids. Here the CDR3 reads CAGTTGGTDTQYF. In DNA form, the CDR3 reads TGTGCCGGGACGACAGGGGGCACAGATACGCAGTATTTT.

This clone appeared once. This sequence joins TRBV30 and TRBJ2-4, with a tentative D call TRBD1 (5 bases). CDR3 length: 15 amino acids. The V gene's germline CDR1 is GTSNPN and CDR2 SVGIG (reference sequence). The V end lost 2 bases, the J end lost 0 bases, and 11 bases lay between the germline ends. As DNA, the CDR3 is TGTGCCTGGAGTAGGGGAAAGAGAGCCAAAAACATTCAGTACTTC. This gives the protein CAWSRGKRAKNIQYF.

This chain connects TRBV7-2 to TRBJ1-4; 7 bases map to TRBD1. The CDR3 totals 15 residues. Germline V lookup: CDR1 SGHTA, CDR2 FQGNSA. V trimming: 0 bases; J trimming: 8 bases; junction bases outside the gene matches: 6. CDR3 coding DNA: TGTGCCAGCAGCTTAGCGGGGGTGACAGGGGAAAAACTGTTTTTT. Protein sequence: CASSLAGVTGEKLFF.

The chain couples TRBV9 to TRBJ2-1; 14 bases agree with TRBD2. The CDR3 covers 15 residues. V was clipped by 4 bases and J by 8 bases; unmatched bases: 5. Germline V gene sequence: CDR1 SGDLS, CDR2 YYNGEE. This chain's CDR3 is CASSRTSGRFDEQFF. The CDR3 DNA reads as TGTGCCAGCAGCCGGACTAGCGGGAGGTTCGATGAGCAGTTCTTC.

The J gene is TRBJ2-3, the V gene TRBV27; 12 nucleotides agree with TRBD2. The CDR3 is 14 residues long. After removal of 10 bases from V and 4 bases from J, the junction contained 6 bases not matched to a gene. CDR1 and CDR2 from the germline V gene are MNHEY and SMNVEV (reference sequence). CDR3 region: CATRLAGAPDTQYF. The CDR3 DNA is TGTGCCACCAGACTAGCGGGAGCCCCAGATACGCAGTATTTT.

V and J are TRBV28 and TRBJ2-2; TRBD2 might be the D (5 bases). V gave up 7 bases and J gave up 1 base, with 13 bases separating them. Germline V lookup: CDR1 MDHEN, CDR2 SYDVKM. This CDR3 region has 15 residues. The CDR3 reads CASNLHGKNTGELFF. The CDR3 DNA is TGTGCCAGCAACTTACACGGGAAGAACACCGGGGAGCTGTTTTTT.

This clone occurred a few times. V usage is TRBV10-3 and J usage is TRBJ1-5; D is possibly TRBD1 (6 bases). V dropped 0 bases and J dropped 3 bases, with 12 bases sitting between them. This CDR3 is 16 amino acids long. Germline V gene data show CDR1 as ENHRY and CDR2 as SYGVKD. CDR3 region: CAISESAQGINQPQHF. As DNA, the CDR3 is TGTGCCATCAGTGAGTCGGCACAGGGAATCAATCAGCCCCAGCATTTT.

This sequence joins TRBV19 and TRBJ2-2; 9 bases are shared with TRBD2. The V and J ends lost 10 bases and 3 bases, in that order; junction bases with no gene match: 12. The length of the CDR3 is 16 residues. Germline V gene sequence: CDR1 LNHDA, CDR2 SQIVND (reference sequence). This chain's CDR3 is CATQLAGGPYTGELFF. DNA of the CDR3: TGTGCCACCCAGCTGGCGGGAGGGCCCTACACCGGGGAGCTGTTTTTT.

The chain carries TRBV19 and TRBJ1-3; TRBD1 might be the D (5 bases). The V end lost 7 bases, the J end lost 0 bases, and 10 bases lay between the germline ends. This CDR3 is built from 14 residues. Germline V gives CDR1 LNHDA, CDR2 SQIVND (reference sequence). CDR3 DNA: TGTGCCAGTAAGGTGGGACTCTCTGGAAACACCATATATTTT. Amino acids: CASKVGLSGNTIYF.

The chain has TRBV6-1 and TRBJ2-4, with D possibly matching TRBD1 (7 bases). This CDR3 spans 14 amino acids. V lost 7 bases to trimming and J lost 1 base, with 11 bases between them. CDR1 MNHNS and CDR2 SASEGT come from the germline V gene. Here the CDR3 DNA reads TGTGCCAGCATTCCAGGGGGGGCCAAAAACATTCAGTACTTC. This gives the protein CASIPGGAKNIQYF.

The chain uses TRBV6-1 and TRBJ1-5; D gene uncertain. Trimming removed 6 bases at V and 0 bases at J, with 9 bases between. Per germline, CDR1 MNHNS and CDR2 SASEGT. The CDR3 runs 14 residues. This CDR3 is CASRQIYSNQPQHF. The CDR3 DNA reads TGTGCCAGCAGGCAGATATATAGCAATCAGCCCCAGCATTTT.

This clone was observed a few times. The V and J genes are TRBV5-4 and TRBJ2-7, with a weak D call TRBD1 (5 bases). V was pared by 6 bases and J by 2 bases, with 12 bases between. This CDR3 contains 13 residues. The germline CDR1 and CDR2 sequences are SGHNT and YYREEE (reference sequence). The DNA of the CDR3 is TGTGCCAGCAAGGAACAGGCCGCCTACGAGCAGTACTTC. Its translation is CASKEQAAYEQYF.

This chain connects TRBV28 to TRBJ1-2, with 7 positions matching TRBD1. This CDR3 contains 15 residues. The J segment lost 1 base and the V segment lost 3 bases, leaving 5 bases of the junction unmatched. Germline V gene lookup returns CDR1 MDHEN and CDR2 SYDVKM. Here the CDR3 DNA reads TGTGCCAGCAGTTTTCTACAGGGGATTAACTATGGCTACACCTTC. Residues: CASSFLQGINYGYTF.

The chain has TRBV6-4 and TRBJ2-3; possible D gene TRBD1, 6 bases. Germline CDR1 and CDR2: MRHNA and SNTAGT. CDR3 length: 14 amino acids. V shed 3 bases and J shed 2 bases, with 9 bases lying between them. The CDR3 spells CASSEGQTTDTQYF. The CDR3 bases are TGTGCCAGCAGTGAAGGACAGACCACAGATACGCAGTATTTT.

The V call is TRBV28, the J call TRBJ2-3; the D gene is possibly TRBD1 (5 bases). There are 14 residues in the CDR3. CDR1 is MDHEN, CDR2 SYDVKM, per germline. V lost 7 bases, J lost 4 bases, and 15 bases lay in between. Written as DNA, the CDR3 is TGTGCCAGCACCCCTGGCAGGGCCGCAGATACGCAGTATTTT. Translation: CASTPGRAADTQYF.

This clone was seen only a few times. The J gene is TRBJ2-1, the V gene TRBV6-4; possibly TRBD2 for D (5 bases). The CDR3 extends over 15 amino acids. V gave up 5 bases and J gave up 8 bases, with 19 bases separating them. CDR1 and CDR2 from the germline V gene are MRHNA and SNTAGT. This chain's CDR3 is CASSPQDSHVDEQFF. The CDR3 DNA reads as TGTGCCAGCAGTCCGCAGGACTCACATGTAGATGAGCAGTTCTTC.

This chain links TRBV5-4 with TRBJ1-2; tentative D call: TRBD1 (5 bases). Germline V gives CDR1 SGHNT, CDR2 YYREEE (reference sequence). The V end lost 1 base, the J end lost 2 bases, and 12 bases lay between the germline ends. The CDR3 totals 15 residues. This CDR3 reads CASSLTREPNYGYTF. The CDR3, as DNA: TGTGCCAGCAGCTTGACCAGGGAACCCAACTATGGCTACACCTTC.

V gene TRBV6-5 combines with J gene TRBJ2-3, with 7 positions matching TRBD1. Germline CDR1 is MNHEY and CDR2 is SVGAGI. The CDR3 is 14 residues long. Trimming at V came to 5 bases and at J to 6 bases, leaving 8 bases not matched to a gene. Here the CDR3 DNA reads TGTGCCAGCAGTCCGACAGGGCCCCACGATACGCAGTATTTT. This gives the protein CASSPTGPHDTQYF.

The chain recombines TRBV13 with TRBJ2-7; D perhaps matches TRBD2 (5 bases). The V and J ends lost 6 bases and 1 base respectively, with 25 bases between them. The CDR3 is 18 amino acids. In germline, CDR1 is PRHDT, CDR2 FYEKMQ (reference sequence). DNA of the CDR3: TGTGCCAGCAGACCAAACACCGCTCGAGGGCTGGATTCCTACGAGCAGTACTTC. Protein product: CASRPNTARGLDSYEQYF.

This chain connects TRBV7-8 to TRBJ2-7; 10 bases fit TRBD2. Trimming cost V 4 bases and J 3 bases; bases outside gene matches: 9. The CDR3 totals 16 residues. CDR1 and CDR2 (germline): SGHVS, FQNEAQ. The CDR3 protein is CASSSSPGLAIYEQYF. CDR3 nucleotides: TGTGCCAGCAGCTCCAGCCCGGGACTAGCGATCTACGAGCAGTACTTC.

CDR3 loop: CASRWTGTSTETQYF. The DNA for the CDR3 is TGTGCCAGCAGATGGACCGGGACTAGCACCGAGACCCAGTACTTC. This rearrangement joins TRBV13 to TRBJ2-5; TRBD2 agrees at 9 bases. Germline CDR1 and CDR2: PRHDT and FYEKMQ (reference sequence). The CDR3 consists of 15 residues. Germline trimming cut 6 bases from V and 5 bases from J; bases unmatched to any gene: 10.

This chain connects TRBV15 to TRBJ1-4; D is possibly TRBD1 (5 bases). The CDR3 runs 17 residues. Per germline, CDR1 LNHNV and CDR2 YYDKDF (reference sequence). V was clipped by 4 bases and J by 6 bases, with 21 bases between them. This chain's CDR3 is CATSIEAGTSVYEKLFF. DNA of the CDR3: TGTGCCACCAGCATAGAGGCCGGGACTAGCGTCTATGAAAAACTGTTTTTT.

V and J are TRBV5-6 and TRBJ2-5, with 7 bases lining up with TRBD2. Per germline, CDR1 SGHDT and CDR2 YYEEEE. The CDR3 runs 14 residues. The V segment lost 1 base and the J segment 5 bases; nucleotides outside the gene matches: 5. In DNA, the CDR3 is TGTGCCAGCAGCTTGCTGCAGGGAGGGGAGACCCAGTACTTC. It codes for CASSLLQGGETQYF.

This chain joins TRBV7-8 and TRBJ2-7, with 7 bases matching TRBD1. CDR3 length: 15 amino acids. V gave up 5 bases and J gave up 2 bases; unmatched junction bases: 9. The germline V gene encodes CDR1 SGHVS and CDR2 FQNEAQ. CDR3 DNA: TGTGCCAGCAGCCTAAGACAGGGCGCGGCCTACGAGCAGTACTTC. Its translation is CASSLRQGAAYEQYF.

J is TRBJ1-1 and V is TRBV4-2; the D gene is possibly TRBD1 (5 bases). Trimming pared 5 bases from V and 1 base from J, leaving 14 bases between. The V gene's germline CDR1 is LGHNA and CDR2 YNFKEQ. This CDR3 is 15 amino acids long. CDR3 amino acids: CASSYERGRNTEAFF. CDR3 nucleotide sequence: TGTGCCAGCAGCTATGAGCGGGGCCGGAACACTGAAGCTTTCTTT.

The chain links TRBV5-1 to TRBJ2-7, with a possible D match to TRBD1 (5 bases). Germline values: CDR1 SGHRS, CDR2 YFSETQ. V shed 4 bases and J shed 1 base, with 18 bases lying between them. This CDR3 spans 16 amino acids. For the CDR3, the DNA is TGCGCCAGCAGCCCTACACTGACAGAAGGATCCTACGAGCAGTACTTC. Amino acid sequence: CASSPTLTEGSYEQYF. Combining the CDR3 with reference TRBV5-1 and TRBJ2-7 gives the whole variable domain KAGVTQTPRYLIKTRGQQVTLSCSPISGHRSVSWYQQTPGQGLQFLFEYFSETQRNKGNFPGRFSGRQFSNSRSEMNVSTLELGDSALYLCASSPTLTEGSYEQYFGPGTRLTVT.

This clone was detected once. For the CDR3, the DNA is TGTGCCAGCAGTCCCTCTAGAGGGATCACCTACGAGCAGTACTTC. Translating it yields CASSPSRGITYEQYF. The rearrangement uses TRBV27 and TRBJ2-5, with D maybe TRBD2 (5 bases). TRBJ2-7 matches the DNA end more closely, so the J call is doubtful. The CDR3 spans 15 residues. Germline CDR1 MNHEY, CDR2 SMNVEV (reference sequence).

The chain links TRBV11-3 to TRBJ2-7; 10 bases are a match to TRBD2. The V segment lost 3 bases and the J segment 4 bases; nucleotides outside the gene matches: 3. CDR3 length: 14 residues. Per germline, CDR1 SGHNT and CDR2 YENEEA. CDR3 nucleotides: TGTGCCAGCAGCTTGGGACTAGCGATATACGAGCAGTACTTC. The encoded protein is CASSLGLAIYEQYF. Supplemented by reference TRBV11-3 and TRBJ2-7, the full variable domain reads EAGVVQSPRYKIIEKKQPVAFWCNPISGHNTLYWYLQNLGQGPELLIRYENEEAVDDSQLPKDRFSAERLKGVDSTLKIQPAELGDSAVYLCASSLGLAIYEQYFGPGTRLTVT.